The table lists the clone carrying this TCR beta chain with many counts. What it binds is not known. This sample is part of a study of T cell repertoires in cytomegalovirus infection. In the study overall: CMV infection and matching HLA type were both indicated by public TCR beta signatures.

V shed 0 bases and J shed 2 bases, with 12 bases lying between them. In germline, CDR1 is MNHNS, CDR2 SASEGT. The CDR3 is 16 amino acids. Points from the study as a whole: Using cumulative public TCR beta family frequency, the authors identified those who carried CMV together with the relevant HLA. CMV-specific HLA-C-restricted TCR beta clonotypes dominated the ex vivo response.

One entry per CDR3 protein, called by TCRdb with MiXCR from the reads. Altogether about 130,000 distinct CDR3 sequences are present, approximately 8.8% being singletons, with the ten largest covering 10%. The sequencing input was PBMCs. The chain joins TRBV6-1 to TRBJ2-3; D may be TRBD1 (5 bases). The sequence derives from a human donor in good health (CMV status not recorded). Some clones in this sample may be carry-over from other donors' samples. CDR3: CASSEAVGHFTDTQYF. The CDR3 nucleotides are TGTGCCAGCAGTGAAGCCGTCGGACATTTCACAGATACGCAGTATTTT.